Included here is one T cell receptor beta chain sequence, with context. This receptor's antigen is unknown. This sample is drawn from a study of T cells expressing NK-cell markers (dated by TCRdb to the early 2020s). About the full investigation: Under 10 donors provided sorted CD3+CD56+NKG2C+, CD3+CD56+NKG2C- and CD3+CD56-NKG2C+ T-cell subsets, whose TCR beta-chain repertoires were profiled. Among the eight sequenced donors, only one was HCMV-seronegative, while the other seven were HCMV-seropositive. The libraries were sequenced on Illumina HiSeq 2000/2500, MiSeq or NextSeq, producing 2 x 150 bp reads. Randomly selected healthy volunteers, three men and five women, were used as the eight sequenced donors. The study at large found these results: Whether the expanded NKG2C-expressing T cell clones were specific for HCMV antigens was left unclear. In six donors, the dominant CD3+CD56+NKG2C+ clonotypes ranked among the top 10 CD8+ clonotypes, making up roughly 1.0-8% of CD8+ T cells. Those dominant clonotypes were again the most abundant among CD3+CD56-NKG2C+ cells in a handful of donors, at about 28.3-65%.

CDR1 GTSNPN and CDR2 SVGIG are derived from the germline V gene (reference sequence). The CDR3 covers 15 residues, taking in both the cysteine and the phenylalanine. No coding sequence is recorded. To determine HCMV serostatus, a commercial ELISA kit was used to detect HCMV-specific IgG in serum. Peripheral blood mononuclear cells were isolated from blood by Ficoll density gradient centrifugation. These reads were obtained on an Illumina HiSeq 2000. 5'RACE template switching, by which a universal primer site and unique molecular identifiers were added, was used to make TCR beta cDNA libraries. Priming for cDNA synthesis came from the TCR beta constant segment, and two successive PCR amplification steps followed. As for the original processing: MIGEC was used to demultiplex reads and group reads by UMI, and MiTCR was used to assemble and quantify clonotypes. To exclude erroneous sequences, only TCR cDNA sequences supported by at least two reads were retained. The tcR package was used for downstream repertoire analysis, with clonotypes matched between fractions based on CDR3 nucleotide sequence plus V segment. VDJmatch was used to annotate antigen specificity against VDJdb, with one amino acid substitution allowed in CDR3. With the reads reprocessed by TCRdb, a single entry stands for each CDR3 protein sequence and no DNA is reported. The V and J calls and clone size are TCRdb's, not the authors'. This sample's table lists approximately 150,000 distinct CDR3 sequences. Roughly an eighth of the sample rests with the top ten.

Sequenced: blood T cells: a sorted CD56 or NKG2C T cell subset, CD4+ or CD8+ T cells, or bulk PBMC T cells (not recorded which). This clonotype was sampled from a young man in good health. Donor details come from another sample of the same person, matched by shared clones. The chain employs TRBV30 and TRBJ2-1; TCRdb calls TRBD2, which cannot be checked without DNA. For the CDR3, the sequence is CAWTSFQSSYNEQFF.